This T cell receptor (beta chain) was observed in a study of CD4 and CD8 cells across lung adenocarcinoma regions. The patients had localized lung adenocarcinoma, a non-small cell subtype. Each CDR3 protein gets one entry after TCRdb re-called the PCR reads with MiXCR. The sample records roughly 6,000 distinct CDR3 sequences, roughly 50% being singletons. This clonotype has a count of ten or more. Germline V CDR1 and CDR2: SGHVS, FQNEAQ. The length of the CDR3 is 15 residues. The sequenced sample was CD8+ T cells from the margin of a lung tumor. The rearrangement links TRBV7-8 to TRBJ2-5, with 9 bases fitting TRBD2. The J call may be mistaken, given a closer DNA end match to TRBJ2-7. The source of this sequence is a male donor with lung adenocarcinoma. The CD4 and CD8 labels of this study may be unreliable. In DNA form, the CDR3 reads TGTGCCAGCAGCTCCGAGGGACTAGCAATAGACGAGCAGTACTTC. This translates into CASSSEGLAIDEQYF.